The rows below give T cell receptor beta chains drawn from one sample of a study of cytomegalovirus exposure and HLA in healthy donors. Repertoires were generated with immunoSEQ multiplex PCR, while TCRdb's copy carries only in-frame clones and drops some. The sample has around 120,000 clones, 60% to 85% seen once. The sample was PBMCs. The receptor set was obtained from a female donor in good health and CMV-seropositive. The CDR3 runs from the conserved cysteine through the conserved F or W. D genes are given only for firm matches. Clone size is shown for a subset of rows, as once, few, many or a class of expanded clone.

d_call	clone_size	v_call	cdr3_length	j_call	cdr3_nt	cdr3_aa
-	-	TRBV30	14	TRBJ1-2	TGTGCCTGGAGTCCCCCTGGGATGGACTACGGCTACACCTTC	CAWSPPGMDYGYTF
-	-	TRBV6-1	13	TRBJ1-3	TGTGCCAGCAGTGAAGCCCCAGGAAACACCATATATTTT	CASSEAPGNTIYF
-	-	TRBV7-7	15	TRBJ2-2	TGTGCTAGCAGCTTTGGGAGCCGTAACACCGGGGAGCTGTTTTTT	CASSFGSRNTGELFF
TRBD2	-	TRBV5-5	17	TRBJ2-2	TGTGCCAGCAGCTTGGGCGCCGGGACTAGCGGGACCGGGGAGCTGTTTTTT	CASSLGAGTSGTGELFF
-	-	TRBV18	14	TRBJ2-5	TGTGCCAGCTCACCACTCCCCCGAGAAGAGACCCAGTACTTC	CASSPLPREETQYF
-	-	TRBV15	12	TRBJ1-2	TGTGCCACCAGCAGCGTGAGCTATGGCTACACCTTC	CATSSVSYGYTF
TRBD1	-	TRBV18	13	TRBJ2-1	TGTGCCAGCTCAAGGACAGGGGAGAGTGAGCAGTTCTTC	CASSRTGESEQFF
-	-	TRBV7-2	13	TRBJ1-1	TGTGCCAGCAGCCGGTTAAGGAACACTGAAGCTTTCTTT	CASSRLRNTEAFF
-	-	TRBV11-2	14	TRBJ2-1	TGTGCCAGCACCAGGGGACCGACCTACAATGAGCAGTTCTTC	CASTRGPTYNEQFF
-	-	TRBV5-5	17	TRBJ1-6	TGTGCCAGCAGCTTGGCTGCGTACAGCTCCTATAATTCACCCCTCCACTTT	CASSLAAYSSYNSPLHF
TRBD1	-	TRBV19	14	TRBJ1-1	TGTGCCAGTAGCCAGACAGGGCGCGGCACTGAAGCTTTCTTT	CASSQTGRGTEAFF
-	-	TRBV7-3	16	TRBJ2-3	TGTGCCAGCAGCTTAAGCGGGGGCCTCCTTACAGATACGCAGTATTTT	CASSLSGGLLTDTQYF
TRBD1	once	TRBV9	15	TRBJ1-1	TGTGCCAGCAGCGGACCGACAGGGGGAAGTACTGAAGCTTTCTTT	CASSGPTGGSTEAFF
-	-	TRBV29-1	14	TRBJ1-1	TGCAGCGTGGGACGAGGGGGGGCGAGCACTGAAGCTTTCTTT	CSVGRGGASTEAFF
TRBD1	once	TRBV6-1	13	TRBJ1-5	TGTGCCAGCAGTTTGACCACAGGGGGGCCCCAGCATTTT	CASSLTTGGPQHF
TRBD2	once	TRBV5-4	14	TRBJ2-3	TGTGCCGGATCTAGCGGGAGTTTGGCAGATACGCAGTATTTT	CAGSSGSLADTQYF
TRBD1	-	TRBV27	18	TRBJ2-2	TGTGCCAGCAGACTTAAATGGGTCGGACAGGGTTGGGCCGGGGAGCTGTTTTTT	CASRLKWVGQGWAGELFF
TRBD1	-	TRBV7-8	16	TRBJ2-1	TGTGCCAGCAGCTTAATGACAGGGATTACCTACAATGAGCAGTTCTTC	CASSLMTGITYNEQFF
-	-	TRBV5-4	14	TRBJ2-5	TGTGCCAGCAGCTCTACAGGGTCCCAAGAGACCCAGTACTTC	CASSSTGSQETQYF
-	-	TRBV30	14	TRBJ2-4	TGTGCCTGGAGTAGCGGACTAGCCAAAAACATTCAGTACTTC	CAWSSGLAKNIQYF
-	-	TRBV19	14	TRBJ2-7	TGTGCCAGTAGAAGGGATGGGGCGTCCTACGAGCAGTACTTC	CASRRDGASYEQYF
TRBD1	few	TRBV18	15	TRBJ1-2	TGTGCCAGCTCAATGACAGGGGAAGCTAACTATGGCTACACCTTC	CASSMTGEANYGYTF
TRBD2	once	TRBV5-1	16	TRBJ2-3	TGCGCCAGCAGCCCCGGGACTAGCCCTAGCACAGATACGCAGTATTTT	CASSPGTSPSTDTQYF
TRBD2	few	TRBV19	15	TRBJ2-1	TGTGCCAGTAGAGAGCGGGAGGGAAATTGGAATGAGCAGTTCTTC	CASREREGNWNEQFF
-	once	TRBV15	15	TRBJ2-7	TGTGCCACCAGCAGAGATATAGCATTATACTACGAGCAGTACTTC	CATSRDIALYYEQYF
TRBD2	-	TRBV5-1	14	TRBJ2-1	TGCGCCAGCAGCTTGCCGCAAAGCGGGGATTACCAGTTCTTC	CASSLPQSGDYQFF
-	once	TRBV7-9	13	TRBJ2-5	TGTGCCAGCAGCTTGGGGGCGGTGGAGACCCAGTACTTC	CASSLGAVETQYF
-	few	TRBV27	14	TRBJ2-7	TGTGCCAGCAGTTCAGGAGGGACGGAGTACGAGCAGTACTTC	CASSSGGTEYEQYF
-	-	TRBV9	14	TRBJ2-2	TGTGCCAGCAGCGTAGGACAGAACACCGGGGAGCTGTTTTTT	CASSVGQNTGELFF
TRBD2	-	TRBV19	15	TRBJ2-4	TGTGCCAGTAGTATAGTAGGAGCGGGGGACAACATTCAGTACTTC	CASSIVGAGDNIQYF
TRBD1	-	TRBV28	16	TRBJ1-5	TGTGCCAGCAGTGCCGCAGGACAGGGGGCTGATCAGCCCCAGCATTTT	CASSAAGQGADQPQHF
-	once	TRBV30	14	TRBJ1-2	TGTGCCTGGAGCAAATTCGCAGGGATAGATGGCTACACCTTC	CAWSKFAGIDGYTF
-	-	TRBV18	15	TRBJ2-2	TGTGCCAGCTCACCCGACAGGTTACACACCGGGGAGCTGTTTTTT	CASSPDRLHTGELFF
-	-	TRBV2	18	TRBJ2-3	TGTGCCAGCAGTGAATCCCCGGTGCCAGGGTCTGGCACAGATACGCAGTATTTT	CASSESPVPGSGTDTQYF
-	-	TRBV6-5	13	TRBJ1-2	TGTGCCAGCAATAACAGGGCGTGGGGTGGCTACACCTTC	CASNNRAWGGYTF
TRBD1	-	TRBV2	14	TRBJ1-2	TGTGCCAGCAGAGGACAGGGCAGCAACTATGGCTACACCTTC	CASRGQGSNYGYTF
TRBD2	-	TRBV30	15	TRBJ2-5	TGTGCCTGGAGTGTGGTGCGGGGGGCCCAAGAGACCCAGTACTTC	CAWSVVRGAQETQYF
-	few	TRBV6-1	12	TRBJ2-5	TGTGCCAGCAGCGAGTACCAAGAGACCCAGTACTTC	CASSEYQETQYF
TRBD1	-	TRBV6-1	16	TRBJ1-2	TGTGCCAGCAGTGGAGGACAGGTTCTTTTAGATGTGGGCTACACCTTC	CASSGGQVLLDVGYTF
-	-	TRBV7-2	16	TRBJ1-3	TGTGCCAGCAGCTTACCTCTTTCAGGGAATGGAAACACCATATATTTT	CASSLPLSGNGNTIYF
-	-	TRBV6-5	14	TRBJ2-2	TGTGCCAGCAGTTTAGTTCTGGACACCGGGGAGCTGTTTTTT	CASSLVLDTGELFF
TRBD1	-	TRBV10-2	14	TRBJ1-5	TGCGCCAGCAGTGGACAGGGAGGCAATCAGCCCCAGCATTTT	CASSGQGGNQPQHF
TRBD1	-	TRBV12-5	13	TRBJ2-1	TGTGCTAGTGGTACCGGGGACAGCTCTGAGCAGTTCTTC	CASGTGDSSEQFF
TRBD1	once	TRBV7-8	15	TRBJ1-2	TGTGCCAGCAGCTTATCTAAGGGGGCAGGCGGGGGCTACACCTTC	CASSLSKGAGGGYTF
TRBD1	-	TRBV6-5	15	TRBJ1-2	TGTGCCAGCAGTTACTCGACAGGGGGCGTCTATGGCTACACCTTC	CASSYSTGGVYGYTF
TRBD2	-	TRBV7-2	15	TRBJ2-2	TGTGCCAGCAGCTTTGGGGGGGTGAGCACCGGGGAGCTGTTTTTT	CASSFGGVSTGELFF
TRBD1	-	TRBV5-4	17	TRBJ1-1	TGTGCCAGCAGCCCCAACCCCCGACAGGGAGAGGGGACTGAAGCTTTCTTT	CASSPNPRQGEGTEAFF
-	-	TRBV21-1	19	TRBJ2-7	TGTGCCAGCAGCAAAGCGGCTGCTAGCGGGAGGGCCAAATCCTACGAGCAGTACTTC	CASSKAAASGRAKSYEQYF
-	once	TRBV4-2	16	TRBJ2-7	TGTGCCAGCAGCCAAGATTCGACAGGACCAACCTACGAGCAGTACTTC	CASSQDSTGPTYEQYF
-	-	TRBV6-6	11	TRBJ1-2	TGTGCCAGCAGTCCCGACTATGGCTACACCTTC	CASSPDYGYTF
TRBD1	few	TRBV11-2	14	TRBJ1-1	TGTGCCAGCAGCTTAACCGACAGGGGGACTGAAGCTTTCTTT	CASSLTDRGTEAFF
-	-	TRBV2	15	TRBJ1-5	TGTGCCAGCAGTGAAGAGGGGGATAGCAATCAGCCCCAGCATTTT	CASSEEGDSNQPQHF
-	-	TRBV27	16	TRBJ2-2	TGTGCCAGCAGTTTATCCCGACAGGGAGGAACCGGGGAGCTGTTTTTT	CASSLSRQGGTGELFF
TRBD2	-	TRBV19	14	TRBJ2-1	TGTGCCACCGTAGCGGGAGGGTCCTACAATGAGCAGTTCTTC	CATVAGGSYNEQFF
TRBD1	few	TRBV28	17	TRBJ1-2	TGTGCCAGCAGCATCGGACAGGGTCTGTTGTATAACTATGGCTACACCTTC	CASSIGQGLLYNYGYTF
TRBD2	-	TRBV6-4	16	TRBJ2-1	TGTGCCAGCAGTTTAACCGGGACTAGCGGGATTCAGGAGCAGTTCTTC	CASSLTGTSGIQEQFF
-	once	TRBV7-3	14	TRBJ2-2	TGTGCCAGCAGCCCAGTGGAGGGCCTGGGGGAGCTGTTTTTT	CASSPVEGLGELFF
-	-	TRBV19	15	TRBJ2-3	TGTGCCAGTAAGGAGGAGGGTTTGATCCCAGATACGCAGTATTTT	CASKEEGLIPDTQYF